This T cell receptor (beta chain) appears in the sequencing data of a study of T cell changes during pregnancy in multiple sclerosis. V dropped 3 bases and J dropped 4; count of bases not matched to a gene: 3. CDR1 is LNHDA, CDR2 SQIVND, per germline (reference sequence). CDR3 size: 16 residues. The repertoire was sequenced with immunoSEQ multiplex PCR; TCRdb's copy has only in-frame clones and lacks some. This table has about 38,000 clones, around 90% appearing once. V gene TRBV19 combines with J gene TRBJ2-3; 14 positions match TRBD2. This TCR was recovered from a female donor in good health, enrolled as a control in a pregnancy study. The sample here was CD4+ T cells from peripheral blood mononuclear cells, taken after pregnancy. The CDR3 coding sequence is TGTGCCAGTAGTATCGGGACTAGCGGGAGTTCAGATACGCAGTATTTT. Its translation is CASSIGTSGSSDTQYF.